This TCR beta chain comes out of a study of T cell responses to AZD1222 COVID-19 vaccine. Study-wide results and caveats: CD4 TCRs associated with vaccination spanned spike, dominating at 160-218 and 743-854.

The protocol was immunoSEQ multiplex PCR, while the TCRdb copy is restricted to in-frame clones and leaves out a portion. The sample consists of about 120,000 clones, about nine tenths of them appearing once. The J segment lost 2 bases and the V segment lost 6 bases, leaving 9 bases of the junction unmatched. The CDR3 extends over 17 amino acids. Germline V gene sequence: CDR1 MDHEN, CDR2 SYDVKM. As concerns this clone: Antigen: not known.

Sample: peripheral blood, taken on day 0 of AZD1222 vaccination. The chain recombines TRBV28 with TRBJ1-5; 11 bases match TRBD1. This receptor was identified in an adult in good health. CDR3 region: CASRGGQGGNRNQPQHF. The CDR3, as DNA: TGTGCCAGCAGGGGGGGACAGGGGGGTAATCGCAATCAGCCCCAGCATTTT.